Below, 24 T cell receptor beta chains from the same sample are listed, as sequenced in a study of T cell changes during pregnancy in multiple sclerosis. Only in-frame clones appear in the TCRdb table, and some are missing; sequencing was by immunoSEQ multiplex PCR. The repertoire holds 42,000 or so clones, with roughly 91% as singletons. The source material was CD8+ T cells from peripheral blood mononuclear cells, sampled in the first trimester of pregnancy. The receptors stem from a female donor with multiple sclerosis, enrolled in a pregnancy study.

The V and J genes are TRBV12-5 and TRBJ1-5; 7 nucleotides line up with TRBD1. J was trimmed by 3 bases and V by 1 base; bases with no gene match: 6. The CDR3 spans 16 residues. Germline V CDR1 and CDR2: LGHNT, FRNRAP. CDR3 sequence: CASGLGTGNLNQPQHF. The CDR3 nucleotides read TGTGCTAGTGGTTTGGGGACAGGAAATCTCAATCAGCCCCAGCATTTT.

V is TRBV5-6 and J is TRBJ1-2; 11 bases line up with TRBD1. CDR3 length: 19 residues. CDR1 and CDR2 (germline): SGHDT, YYEEEE. Trimming cost V 2 bases and J 8 bases; bases outside gene matches: 20. The CDR3 DNA follows: TGTGCCAGCAGCTTAGGCGGGTGGACAGGGGGCGCGGAAGGACGAGGCTACACCTTC. It specifies CASSLGGWTGGAEGRGYTF.

The rearrangement uses TRBV10-3 and TRBJ2-1, with D possibly matching TRBD1 (6 bases). Looked up from germline, CDR1 is ENHRY and CDR2 is SYGVKD. The CDR3 has 16 amino acids. Trimming removed 7 bases from V and 7 bases from J, with 23 bases in between. The CDR3 region is CAIMRPKEQGENEQFF. CDR3 DNA: TGTGCCATCATGCGTCCGAAGGAACAGGGTGAGAATGAGCAGTTCTTC.

The rearrangement uses TRBV21-1 and TRBJ1-1. TRBV21-1 is recorded as a pseudogene. CDR3 length equals 15 residues. The DNA for the CDR3 is TGTGCCAGCGGAGTTGTACGGCGGAAGATATCTGAAGCTTTCTTT. Protein sequence: CASGVVRRKISEAFF.

The V gene is TRBV6-1, the J gene TRBJ1-5; D possibly corresponds to TRBD1 (5 bases). This CDR3 is built from 13 residues. Germline V CDR1 and CDR2: MNHNS, SASEGT. Trimming removed 3 bases at V and 5 bases at J, with 8 bases between. The CDR3 bases are TGTGCCAGCAGTGACAGGGAATATCAGCCCCAGCATTTT. This sequence encodes CASSDREYQPQHF.

This chain connects TRBV7-9 to TRBJ2-1, with 7 bases lining up with TRBD2. This CDR3 has 14 amino acids. Unmatched junction bases numbered 13, after V lost 9 bases and J lost 8 bases. In germline, CDR1 is SEHNR, CDR2 FQNEAQ (reference sequence). The CDR3 here is CASISGNGVHEQFF. CDR3 nucleotides: TGTGCCAGTATAAGCGGGAACGGTGTGCATGAGCAGTTCTTC.

This clone was observed once. The rearrangement uses TRBV7-8 and TRBJ2-5, with unresolved D. CDR1 is SGHVS and CDR2 is FQNEAQ in the germline V gene. V lost 2 bases and J 0 bases, leaving 19 bases between the germline ends. The CDR3 contains 18 residues. DNA for the CDR3: TGTGCCAGCAGCTTACTTTTTTGGTTAGGAGAAAACCAAGAGACCCAGTACTTC. This translates into CASSLLFWLGENQETQYF.

This sequence joins TRBV9 and TRBJ2-5; TRBD2 matches 8 bases. Germline V gene data show CDR1 as SGDLS and CDR2 as YYNGEE. The CDR3 consists of 14 residues. The ends lost 3 bases at V and 5 bases at J; junction bases unmatched: 6. CDR3 coding DNA: TGTGCCAGCAGCGCAGCGGGAGATGTGGAGACCCAGTACTTC. It translates to CASSAAGDVETQYF.

This clone was picked up one time. The chain recombines TRBV7-8 with TRBJ2-1; TRBD2 is a possible D gene (7 bases). V was clipped by 1 base and J by 7 bases, with 8 bases between them. In germline, CDR1 is SGHVS, CDR2 FQNEAQ. The CDR3 has 13 amino acids. CDR3 DNA: TGTGCCAGCAGCTTAGAGGGGGGGAATGAGCAGTTCTTC. Translated, it gives CASSLEGGNEQFF.

V is TRBV4-1 and J is TRBJ2-3; D is possibly TRBD2 (6 bases). V was pared by 0 bases and J by 9 bases, with 10 bases between. CDR1 and CDR2 from the germline V gene are MGHRA and YSYEKL. There are 13 residues in the CDR3. Here the CDR3 reads CASSQEEGRTQYF. The CDR3 nucleotides read TGCGCCAGCAGCCAAGAGGAGGGGAGAACGCAGTATTTT.

The genes are TRBV7-9 and TRBJ2-7, with 8 bases aligning to TRBD2. With V trimmed by 1 base and J by 2 bases, 4 bases remained unmatched. Germline values: CDR1 SEHNR, CDR2 FQNEAQ (reference sequence). The CDR3 spans 15 residues. The CDR3 sequence is CASSLGTSGTYEQYF. CDR3 bases: TGTGCCAGCAGCTTAGGAACTAGCGGAACCTACGAGCAGTACTTC.

This chain joins TRBV7-9 and TRBJ2-1; a weak D match, TRBD2 (7 bases). The CDR3 consists of 14 residues. Looked up from germline, CDR1 is SEHNR and CDR2 is FQNEAQ (reference sequence). The V end was cut by 4 bases, the J end by 7 bases, with 14 bases between. The CDR3 protein is CASSWGGVWNEQFF. The CDR3 bases are TGTGCCAGCAGCTGGGGGGGCGTCTGGAATGAGCAGTTCTTC. The full variable domain, its missing parts supplied by reference TRBV7-9 and TRBJ2-1, is DTGVSQNPRHKITKRGQNVTFRCDPISEHNRLYWYRQTLGQGPEFLTYFQNEAQLEKSRLLSDRFSAERPKGSFSTLEIQRTEQGDSAMYLCASSWGGVWNEQFFGPGTRLTVL.

The J gene is TRBJ2-1, the V gene TRBV6-5; no clear D. V was clipped by 4 bases and J by 6 bases, with 4 bases between them. The CDR3 is 11 amino acids. Germline V gene lookup returns CDR1 MNHEY and CDR2 SVGAGI. The CDR3, as DNA: TGTGCCAGCAGTTCGAGCAATGAGCAGTTCTTC. This codes for CASSSSNEQFF.

The chain recombines TRBV4-3 with TRBJ2-2, with 10 positions matching TRBD1. The germline V gene encodes CDR1 LGHNA and CDR2 YSLEER. V lost 0 bases and J lost 5; bases outside the gene matches: 12. This CDR3 is built from 19 residues. CDR3 sequence reads: CASSQEFEDRGSGTGELFF. DNA of the CDR3: TGCGCCAGCAGCCAAGAATTCGAGGACAGGGGGTCGGGAACCGGGGAGCTGTTTTTT.

The chain couples TRBV2 to TRBJ1-2; 9 bases are a match to TRBD1. V lost 8 bases to trimming and J lost 14 bases; unmatched junction nucleotides: 6. The germline CDR1 and CDR2 sequences are SNHLY and FYNNEI. This CDR3 region has 10 residues. DNA for the CDR3: TGTGCCAGCGGGACAGGGCCCTTTACCTTC. Its protein is CASGTGPFTF.

This clone appeared a few times. The chain combines TRBV7-6 with TRBJ1-5; a weak D match, TRBD1 (6 bases). This CDR3 has 16 amino acids. Trimming cost V 5 bases and J 0 bases, with 14 bases left between them. Looked up from germline, CDR1 is SGHVS and CDR2 is FNYEAQ. CDR3 protein: CASSRGGRASNQPQHF. In DNA, the CDR3 is TGTGCCAGCAGCCGAGGGGGTAGGGCTAGCAATCAGCCCCAGCATTTT.

The genes are TRBV21-1 and TRBJ1-2; the D call in the table, TRBD1, was not verified against the DNA. TRBV21-1 is noted as a pseudogene. This CDR3 spans 15 amino acids. As DNA, the CDR3 is TGTGCCAGCAGCACACAGGGATCCATAAACTATGGCTACACCTTC. Protein product: CASSTQGSINYGYTF.

CDR3 DNA: TGTGCCAGTGGCCGGACTTTTAACTATGGCTACACCTTC. Its translation is CASGRTFNYGYTF. The chain joins TRBV30 to TRBJ1-2, with no clear D. The CDR3 has 13 amino acids. Trimming pared 8 bases from V and 1 base from J, leaving 14 bases between. CDR1 is GTSNPN and CDR2 is SVGIG in the germline V gene (reference sequence).

CDR3 in DNA: TGTGCCAGCAGTGCTGGGGACATAGAACAGAGTGTTTATGGCTACACCTTC. Amino acid sequence: CASSAGDIEQSVYGYTF. The rearrangement uses TRBV25-1 and TRBJ1-2; tentatively, D is TRBD1 (6 bases). The V gene's germline CDR1 is MGHDK and CDR2 SYGVNS. The CDR3 has 17 amino acids. With 4 bases removed from V and 5 bases from J, the gap between germline ends came to 23 bases.

The chain recombines TRBV13 with TRBJ1-5, with TRBD1 matching over 7 bases. CDR3 length equals 15 residues. V lost 2 bases to trimming and J lost 8 bases; unmatched junction nucleotides: 9. CDR1 and CDR2 from the germline V gene are PRHDT and FYEKMQ (reference sequence). The CDR3 spells CASSLKGAEGEPQHF. CDR3 nucleotides: TGTGCCAGCAGCTTAAAGGGGGCTGAGGGAGAGCCCCAGCATTTT.

The chain combines TRBV5-1 with TRBJ2-1, with 10 bases lining up with TRBD2. With 4 bases clipped from V and 5 bases from J, the junction kept 6 bases outside the gene matches. There are 15 residues in the CDR3. Germline loops: CDR1 SGHRS, CDR2 YFSETQ. Here the CDR3 reads CASSIGLADHNEQFF. The CDR3 bases are TGCGCCAGCAGCATAGGACTAGCGGACCACAATGAGCAGTTCTTC.

The rearrangement links TRBV21-1 to TRBJ2-7; TRBD2 reflects the table's D call only, with no check against the DNA. TRBV21-1 is tagged as a pseudogene. CDR3 length: 14 amino acids. CDR3 region: CARNIAGISYEQYF. As DNA, the CDR3 is TGTGCCAGGAACATAGCGGGGATATCCTACGAGCAGTACTTC.

The rearrangement joins TRBV6-4 to TRBJ2-3; the match to TRBD2 covers 8 bases. The germline CDR1 and CDR2 sequences are MRHNA and SNTAGT. There are 17 residues in the CDR3. V shed 4 bases, J shed 0 bases, and the junction held 9 bases outside the gene matches. The CDR3 sequence: CASSASGRGRSTDTQYF. CDR3 bases: TGTGCCAGCAGTGCCTCCGGGAGGGGCCGAAGCACAGATACGCAGTATTTT.

The V gene is TRBV5-4, the J gene TRBJ2-7; tentative D call: TRBD2 (6 bases). The CDR3 is 14 residues long. Trimming pared 4 bases from V and 3 bases from J, leaving 14 bases between. The germline V gene has CDR1 SGHNT and CDR2 YYREEE (reference sequence). The DNA for the CDR3 is TGTGCCAGCAGCCTGGGGGGACTGCACTACGAGCAGTACTTC. Translation gives CASSLGGLHYEQYF.